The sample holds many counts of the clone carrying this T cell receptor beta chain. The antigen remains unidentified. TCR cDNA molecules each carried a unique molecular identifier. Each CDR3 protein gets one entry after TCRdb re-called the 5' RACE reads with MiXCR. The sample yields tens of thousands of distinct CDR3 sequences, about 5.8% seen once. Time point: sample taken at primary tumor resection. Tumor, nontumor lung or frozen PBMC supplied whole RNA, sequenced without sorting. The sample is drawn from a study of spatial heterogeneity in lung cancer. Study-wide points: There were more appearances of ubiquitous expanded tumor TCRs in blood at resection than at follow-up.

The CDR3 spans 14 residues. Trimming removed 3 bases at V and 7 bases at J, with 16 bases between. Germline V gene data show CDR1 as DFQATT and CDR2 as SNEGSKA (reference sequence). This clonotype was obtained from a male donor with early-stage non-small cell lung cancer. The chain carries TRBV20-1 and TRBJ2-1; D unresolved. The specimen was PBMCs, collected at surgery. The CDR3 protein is CSARDRLSWNEQFF. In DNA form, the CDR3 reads TGCAGTGCTAGGGACCGGCTATCGTGGAATGAGCAGTTCTTC.